Below are 4 T cell receptor beta chains sequenced from a single sample in a study of T cells in Graves' hyperthyroidism and ophthalmopathy. From RNA transcripts, TCR beta CDR3 regions were amplified. The HTBI primer set served for first-round RT-PCR of the TCR CDR3. MiXCR, run by TCRdb on the multiplex PCR reads, gives a single entry per CDR3 protein. The sample yields about 400,000 distinct CDR3 sequences, roughly 15% seen once. Sample: blood. These receptors originate from a man in his late teens or twenties with Graves' ophthalmopathy.

The sample holds many counts of this clonotype. This chain joins TRBV7-9 and TRBJ1-3; D unclear. The CDR3 spans 12 residues. V lost 2 bases and J 4 bases, leaving 3 bases between the germline ends. CDR1 and CDR2 (germline): SEHNR, FQNEAQ (reference sequence). As DNA, the CDR3 is TGTGCCAGCAGCTTAACCGGAAACACCATATATTTT. Encoded protein: CASSLTGNTIYF.

This clonotype has at least ten counts. The chain recombines TRBV4-1 with TRBJ1-2; no firm D call. The germline V gene has CDR1 MGHRA and CDR2 YSYEKL. Trimming removed 0 bases at V and 8 bases at J, with 13 bases between. CDR3 length: 14 amino acids. In DNA form, the CDR3 reads TGCGCCAGCAGCCAAGATCGAGGGAGGCAAGGCTACACCTTC. Protein product: CASSQDRGRQGYTF.

The V gene is TRBV28, the J gene TRBJ2-7; TRBD2 agrees at 14 bases. CDR3 length: 17 amino acids. Germline V CDR1 and CDR2: MDHEN, SYDVKM. V shed 6 bases and J 3 bases; nucleotides not matched to a gene: 10. The CDR3 loop reads CASRSGLAGGGSYEQYF. In DNA, the CDR3 is TGTGCCAGCAGATCAGGACTAGCGGGAGGAGGTAGCTACGAGCAGTACTTC.

Many counts were recorded for this clonotype. This chain uses TRBV19 with TRBJ2-2; weak D call: TRBD1 (5 bases). CDR3 length equals 15 residues. Trimming stripped 3 bases from V and 9 bases from J, with 17 bases between. Per the germline V gene, CDR1 is LNHDA and CDR2 is SQIVND (reference sequence). CDR3 sequence: CASSMRRTGTRELFF. The CDR3 nucleotides read TGTGCCAGTAGTATGAGAAGAACAGGTACCCGGGAGCTGTTTTTT.